Following are 15 T cell receptor beta chains from one sample sequenced in a study of T-cell reconstitution after alpha-beta-depleted transplantation in children. This sample's TCRbeta library carried unique molecular identifier barcodes. MiXCR, run by TCRdb on the PCR reads, gives a single entry per CDR3 protein. In the table there are approximately 980,000 distinct CDR3 sequences, under 30% of which are singletons. The sample here was PBMCs, mostly from graft donor cells, taken 360 days after TCRalphabeta/CD19-depleted stem cell transplant. The receptors stem from a boy under two years old who had a stem cell transplant for SCID, so the T cells may come from the graft donor.

The chain recombines TRBV18 with TRBJ2-2; unclear D gene. The CDR3 runs 15 residues. Germline V CDR1 and CDR2: KGHSH, LQKENI. Deletions cut 2 bases from V and 2 bases from J, with 9 bases between. CDR3: CASSPSSLNTGELFF. In DNA form, the CDR3 reads TGTGCCAGCTCACCATCTTCGTTAAACACCGGGGAGCTGTTTTTT. Using reference TRBV18 and TRBJ2-2 for the parts outside the CDR3, the full variable domain is NAGVMQNPRHLVRRRGQEARLRCSPMKGHSHVYWYRQLPEEGLKFMVYLQKENIIDESGMPKERFSAEFPKEGPSILRIQQVVRGDSAAYFCASSPSSLNTGELFFGEGSRLTVL.

There are a few counts of this clonotype. V gene TRBV20-1 combines with J gene TRBJ2-1; D is possibly TRBD1 (5 bases). The length of the CDR3 is 14 residues. With 6 bases removed from V and 2 bases from J, the gap between germline ends came to 14 bases. CDR1 DFQATT and CDR2 SNEGSKA come from the germline V gene (reference sequence). The CDR3 nucleotides read TGCAGTGCCCCAGACAGTTGGGCCTACAATGAGCAGTTCTTC. This encodes CSAPDSWAYNEQFF.

The chain employs TRBV28 and TRBJ2-7; TRBD2 matches at 9 bases. Germline V lookup: CDR1 MDHEN, CDR2 SYDVKM. The CDR3 runs to 17 residues. Trimming cost V 2 bases and J 1 base; bases outside gene matches: 9. In nucleotides, the CDR3 is TGTGCCAGCAGTTTAGCGGGGGGGCACGGTACTTCCTACGAGCAGTACTTC. Amino acids: CASSLAGGHGTSYEQYF.

This clonotype has just a few counts. The V and J genes are TRBV5-1 and TRBJ2-7; no reliable D call. The germline V gene encodes CDR1 SGHRS and CDR2 YFSETQ. The CDR3 consists of 13 residues. V was clipped by 0 bases and J by 5 bases, with 9 bases between them. The CDR3 DNA reads as TGCGCCAGCAGCTTGGGGGCGTACGACGAGCAGTACTTC. Translated, it gives CASSLGAYDEQYF.

This clonotype occurred a few times. The chain has TRBV3-1 and TRBJ2-1; a weak D match, TRBD2 (6 bases). This CDR3 has 15 amino acids. Trimming removed 5 bases from V and 2 bases from J, with 13 bases in between. Germline CDR1 reads LGHDT; CDR2 reads YNNKEL (reference sequence). The CDR3 DNA sequence: TGTGCCAGCAGCGGGGGACTCAGCCCCTACAATGAGCAGTTCTTC. It translates to CASSGGLSPYNEQFF.

V is TRBV20-1 and J is TRBJ2-1; possibly TRBD1 or TRBD2 for D (5 bases each). Trimming stripped 0 bases from V and 0 bases from J, with 15 bases between. Germline V gene lookup returns CDR1 DFQATT and CDR2 SNEGSKA (reference sequence). This CDR3 is built from 17 residues. The CDR3 DNA reads TGCAGTGCTAGAGATAAGTCAGGGAGCCACTCCTACAATGAGCAGTTCTTC. The encoded protein is CSARDKSGSHSYNEQFF.

This clonotype was seen more than once but under ten times. V and J are TRBV3-1 and TRBJ2-3, with TRBD2 identical over 7 bases. V gave up 2 bases and J gave up 4 bases; unmatched junction bases: 6. The V gene's germline CDR1 is LGHDT and CDR2 YNNKEL (reference sequence). CDR3 length equals 15 residues. The CDR3, as DNA: TGTGCCAGCAGCCAATTTTCCCGGGGGGCAGATACGCAGTATTTT. Translating gives CASSQFSRGADTQYF.

This clonotype has just a few counts. The rearrangement uses TRBV20-1 and TRBJ2-1; D is uncertain. The V end lost 6 bases, the J end lost 4 bases, and 10 bases lay between the germline ends. CDR3 size: 12 residues. Germline V gives CDR1 DFQATT, CDR2 SNEGSKA (reference sequence). The CDR3 sequence is CSAPPSYNEQFF. The CDR3 DNA sequence: TGCAGTGCCCCCCCGTCTTACAATGAGCAGTTCTTC.

This clonotype was picked up many times. The chain recombines TRBV3-1 with TRBJ1-1, with 7 bases that match TRBD1. The CDR3 loop spans 16 amino acids. V lost 3 bases, J lost 7 bases, and 14 bases stayed unmatched. Germline V gives CDR1 LGHDT, CDR2 YNNKEL (reference sequence). CDR3 nucleotides: TGTGCCAGCAGCCACGGCGCGACAGGGTCGATGGGTGAAGCTTTCTTT. This gives the protein CASSHGATGSMGEAFF.

This sequence joins TRBV6-2 or TRBV6-3 and TRBJ2-1; D ambiguous. Germline V gene lookup returns CDR1 MNHEY and CDR2 SVGEGT. Trimming left V 0 bases short and J 1 base short, with 7 bases between. The CDR3 loop spans 15 amino acids. CDR3 sequence: CASSYSIGSYNEQFF. CDR3 bases: TGTGCCAGCAGTTACTCGATCGGTTCCTACAATGAGCAGTTCTTC.

The genes are TRBV20-1 and TRBJ2-5; 14 bases line up with TRBD2. The CDR3 extends over 16 amino acids. V was clipped by 6 bases and J by 5 bases; unmatched bases: 11. Germline assignment: CDR1 DFQATT and CDR2 SNEGSKA (reference sequence). Here the CDR3 DNA reads TGCAGTGCGCCGGGACTAGCGGGGGCCGGGCGCGAGACCCAGTACTTC. Its protein product is CSAPGLAGAGRETQYF.

The chain joins TRBV12-3 or TRBV12-4 to TRBJ2-5, with TRBD1 identical over 11 bases. The ends lost 6 bases at V and 4 bases at J; junction bases unmatched: 10. The CDR3 totals 16 residues. CDR3 loop: CASSPSLGTGGETQYF. In DNA, the CDR3 is TGTGCCAGCAGCCCCTCCCTGGGGACAGGGGGAGAGACCCAGTACTTC.

This clonotype was counted between two and nine times. The J gene is TRBJ2-5, the V gene TRBV5-1, with TRBD2 matching 15 bases. The germline V gene encodes CDR1 SGHRS and CDR2 YFSETQ. V shed 5 bases and J 5 bases; nucleotides not matched to a gene: 13. The CDR3 totals 18 residues. CDR3 nucleotides: TGCGCCAGCAGTCCACCGGGACTAGCGGGGGGCCGAATGGAGACCCAGTACTTC. Translation: CASSPPGLAGGRMETQYF.

In its sample, this clonotype was seen a few times. J is TRBJ2-6 and V is TRBV7-9; D call uncertain. CDR3 length: 15 amino acids. V dropped 4 bases and J dropped 0 bases, with 7 bases sitting between them. Per germline, CDR1 SEHNR and CDR2 FQNEAQ (reference sequence). CDR3 sequence (DNA): TGTGCCAGCAGCTCCCGGATCTCTGGGGCCAACGTCCTGACTTTC. This encodes CASSSRISGANVLTF.

This clonotype was recorded many times. The V call is TRBV29-1, the J call TRBJ1-1, with 7 nucleotides matching TRBD1. The CDR3 contains 12 residues. Germline V gives CDR1 SQVTM, CDR2 ANQGSEA. V trimming: 7 bases; J trimming: 6 bases; junction bases outside the gene matches: 8. CDR3 nucleotides: TGCAGCGCCATAACAGGGGTTGCTGAAGCTTTCTTT. It yields the protein CSAITGVAEAFF.